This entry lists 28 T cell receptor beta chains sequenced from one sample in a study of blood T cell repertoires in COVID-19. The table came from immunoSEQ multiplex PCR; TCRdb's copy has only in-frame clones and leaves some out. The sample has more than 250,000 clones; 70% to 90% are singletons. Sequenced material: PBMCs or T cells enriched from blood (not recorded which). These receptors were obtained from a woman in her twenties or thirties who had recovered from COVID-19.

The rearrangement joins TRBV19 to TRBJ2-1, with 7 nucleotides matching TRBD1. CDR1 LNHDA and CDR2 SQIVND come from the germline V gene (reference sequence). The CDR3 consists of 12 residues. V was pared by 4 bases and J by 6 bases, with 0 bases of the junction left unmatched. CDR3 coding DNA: TGTGCCAGTAGTAGACAGGGCAATGAGCAGTTCTTC. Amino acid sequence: CASSRQGNEQFF.

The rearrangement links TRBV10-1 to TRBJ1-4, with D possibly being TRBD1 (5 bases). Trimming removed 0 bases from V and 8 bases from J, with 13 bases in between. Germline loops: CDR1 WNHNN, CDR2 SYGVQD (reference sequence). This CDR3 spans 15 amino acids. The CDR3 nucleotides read TGCGCCAGCAGTGAGTCGGCAGGGCCGGTGGAAAAACTGTTTTTT. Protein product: CASSESAGPVEKLFF.

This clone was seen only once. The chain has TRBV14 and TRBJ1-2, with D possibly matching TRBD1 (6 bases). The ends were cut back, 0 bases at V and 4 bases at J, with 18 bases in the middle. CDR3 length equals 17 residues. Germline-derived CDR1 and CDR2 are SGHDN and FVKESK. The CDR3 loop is CASSQELLGAELYGYTF. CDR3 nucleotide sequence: TGTGCCAGCAGCCAAGAACTCTTGGGGGCGGAACTCTATGGCTACACCTTC.

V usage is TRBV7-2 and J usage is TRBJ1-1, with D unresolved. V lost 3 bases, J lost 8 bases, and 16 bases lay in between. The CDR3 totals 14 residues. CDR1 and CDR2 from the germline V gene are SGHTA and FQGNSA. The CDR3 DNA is TGTGCCAGCAGCTTTCGAGGAATTGGAGTGGAAGCTTTCTTT. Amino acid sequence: CASSFRGIGVEAFF.

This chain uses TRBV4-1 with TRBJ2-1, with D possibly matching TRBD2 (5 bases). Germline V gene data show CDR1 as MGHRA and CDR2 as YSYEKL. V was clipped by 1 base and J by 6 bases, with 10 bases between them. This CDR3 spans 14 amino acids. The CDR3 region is CASSQGAVSNEQFF. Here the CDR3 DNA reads TGCGCCAGCAGCCAAGGAGCGGTCTCCAATGAGCAGTTCTTC.

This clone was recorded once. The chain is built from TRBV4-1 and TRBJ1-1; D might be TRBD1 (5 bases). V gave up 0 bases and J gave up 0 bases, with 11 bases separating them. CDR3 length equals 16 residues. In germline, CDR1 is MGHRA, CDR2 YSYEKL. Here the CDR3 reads CASSQDPRGLNTEAFF. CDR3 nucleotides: TGCGCCAGCAGCCAAGATCCTAGGGGCCTGAACACTGAAGCTTTCTTT.

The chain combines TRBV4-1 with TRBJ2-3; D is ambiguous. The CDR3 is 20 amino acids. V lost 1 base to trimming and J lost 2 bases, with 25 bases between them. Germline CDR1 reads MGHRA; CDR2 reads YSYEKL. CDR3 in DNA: TGCGCCAGCAGCCAAGGCACCCCCCGTTCAGACGGAGCTTTCACAGATACGCAGTATTTT. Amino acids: CASSQGTPRSDGAFTDTQYF.

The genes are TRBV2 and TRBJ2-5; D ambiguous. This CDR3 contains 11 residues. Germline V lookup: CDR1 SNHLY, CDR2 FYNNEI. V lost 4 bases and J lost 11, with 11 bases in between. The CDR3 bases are TGTGCCAGCAGTGTTTTAGTTCCACAGTACTTC. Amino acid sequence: CASSVLVPQYF.

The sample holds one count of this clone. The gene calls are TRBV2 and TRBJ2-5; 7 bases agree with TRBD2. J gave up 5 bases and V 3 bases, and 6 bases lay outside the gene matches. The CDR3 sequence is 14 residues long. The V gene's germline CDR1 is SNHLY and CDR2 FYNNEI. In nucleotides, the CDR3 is TGTGCCAGCAGTGAGCTAGCGGCGAGGGAGACCCAGTACTTC. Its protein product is CASSELAARETQYF.

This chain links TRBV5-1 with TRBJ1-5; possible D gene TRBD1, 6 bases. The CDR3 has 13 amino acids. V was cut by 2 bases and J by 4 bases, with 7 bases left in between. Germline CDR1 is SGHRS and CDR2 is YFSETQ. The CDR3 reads CASSFDRNQPQHF. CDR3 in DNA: TGCGCCAGCAGCTTCGACAGGAATCAGCCCCAGCATTTT.

The CDR3 is CASSPGHQNTEAFF. Here the CDR3 DNA reads TGTGCCAGCAGCCCGGGACATCAGAACACTGAAGCTTTCTTT. The chain uses TRBV2 and TRBJ1-1, with a tentative D call TRBD1 (6 bases). V gave up 6 bases and J gave up 1 base, with 12 bases separating them. This CDR3 comprises 14 residues. Germline CDR1 and CDR2: SNHLY and FYNNEI. The complete variable domain, with remaining parts taken from reference TRBV2 and TRBJ1-1, reads EPEVTQTPSHQVTQMGQEVILRCVPISNHLYFYWYRQILGQKVEFLVSFYNNEISEKSEIFDDQFSVERPDGSNFTLKIRSTKLEDSAMYFCASSPGHQNTEAFFGQGTRLTVV.

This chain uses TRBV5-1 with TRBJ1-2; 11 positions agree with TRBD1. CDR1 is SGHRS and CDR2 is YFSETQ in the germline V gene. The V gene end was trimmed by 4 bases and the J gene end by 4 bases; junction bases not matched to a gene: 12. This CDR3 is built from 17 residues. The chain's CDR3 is CASSRTGQGADLYGYTF. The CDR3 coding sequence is TGCGCCAGCAGCAGGACCGGACAGGGGGCAGACCTCTATGGCTACACCTTC.

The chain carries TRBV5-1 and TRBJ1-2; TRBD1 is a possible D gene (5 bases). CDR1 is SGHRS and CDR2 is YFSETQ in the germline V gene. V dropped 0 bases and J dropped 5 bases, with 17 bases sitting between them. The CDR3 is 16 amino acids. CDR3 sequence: CASSLDSSVGGYGYTF. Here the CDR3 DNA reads TGCGCCAGCAGCTTGGATTCCTCAGTGGGGGGTTATGGCTACACCTTC.

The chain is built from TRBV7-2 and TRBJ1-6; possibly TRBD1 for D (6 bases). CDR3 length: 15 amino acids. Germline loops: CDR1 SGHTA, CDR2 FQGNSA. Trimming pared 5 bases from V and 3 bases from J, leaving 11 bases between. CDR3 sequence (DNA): TGTGCCAGCAGCGAAGGACAGCTCTATAATTCACCCCTCCACTTT. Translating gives CASSEGQLYNSPLHF.

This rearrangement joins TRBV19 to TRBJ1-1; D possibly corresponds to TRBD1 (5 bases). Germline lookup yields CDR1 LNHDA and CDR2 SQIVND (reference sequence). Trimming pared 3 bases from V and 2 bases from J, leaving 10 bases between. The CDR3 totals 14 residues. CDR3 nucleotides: TGTGCCAGTAGTATCCCGACAGTTAACACTGAAGCTTTCTTT. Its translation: CASSIPTVNTEAFF.

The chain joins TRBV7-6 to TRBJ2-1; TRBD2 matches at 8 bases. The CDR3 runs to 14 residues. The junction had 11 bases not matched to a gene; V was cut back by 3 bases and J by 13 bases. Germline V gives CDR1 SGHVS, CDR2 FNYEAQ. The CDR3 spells CASSFGDAGGGQFF. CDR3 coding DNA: TGTGCCAGCAGCTTCGGGGATGCGGGAGGTGGACAGTTCTTC.

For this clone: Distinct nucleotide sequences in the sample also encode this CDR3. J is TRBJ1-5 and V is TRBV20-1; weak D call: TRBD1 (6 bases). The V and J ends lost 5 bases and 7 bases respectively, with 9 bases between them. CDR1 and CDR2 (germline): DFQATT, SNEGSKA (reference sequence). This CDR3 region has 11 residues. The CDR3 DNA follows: TGCAGTGCTCAGGGGAACCAGCCCCAGCATTTT. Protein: CSAQGNQPQHF.

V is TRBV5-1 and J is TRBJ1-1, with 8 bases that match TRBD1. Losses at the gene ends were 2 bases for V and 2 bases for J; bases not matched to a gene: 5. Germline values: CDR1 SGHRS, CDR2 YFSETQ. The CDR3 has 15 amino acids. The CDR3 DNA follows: TGCGCCAGCAGCTTCCGGGACAGGATTAACACTGAAGCTTTCTTT. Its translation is CASSFRDRINTEAFF.

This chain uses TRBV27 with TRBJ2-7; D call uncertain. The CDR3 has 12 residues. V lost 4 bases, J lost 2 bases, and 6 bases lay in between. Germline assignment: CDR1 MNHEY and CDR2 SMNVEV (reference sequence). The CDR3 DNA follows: TGTGCCAGCAGTTCCCCGGCCTACGAGCAGTACTTC. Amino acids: CASSSPAYEQYF.

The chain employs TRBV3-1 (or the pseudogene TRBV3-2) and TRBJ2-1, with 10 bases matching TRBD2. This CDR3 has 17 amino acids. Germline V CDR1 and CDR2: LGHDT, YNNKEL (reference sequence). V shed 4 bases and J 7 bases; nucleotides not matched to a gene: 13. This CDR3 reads CASSRPMGAGGRNEQFF. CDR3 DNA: TGTGCCAGCAGCCGACCCATGGGAGCGGGGGGGCGAAATGAGCAGTTCTTC.

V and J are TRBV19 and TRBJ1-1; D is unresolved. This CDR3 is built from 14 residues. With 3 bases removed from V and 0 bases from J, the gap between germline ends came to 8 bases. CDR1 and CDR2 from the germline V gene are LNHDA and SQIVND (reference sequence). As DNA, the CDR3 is TGTGCCAGTAGTATTGGGCAGTTGAACACTGAAGCTTTCTTT. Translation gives CASSIGQLNTEAFF.

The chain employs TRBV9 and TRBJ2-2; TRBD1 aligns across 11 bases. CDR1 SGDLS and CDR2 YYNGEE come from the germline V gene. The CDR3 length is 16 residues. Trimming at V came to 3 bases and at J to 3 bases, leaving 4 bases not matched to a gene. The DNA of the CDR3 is TGTGCCAGCAGCGGGAGGACAGGGGGCGACACCGGGGAGCTGTTTTTT. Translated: CASSGRTGGDTGELFF.

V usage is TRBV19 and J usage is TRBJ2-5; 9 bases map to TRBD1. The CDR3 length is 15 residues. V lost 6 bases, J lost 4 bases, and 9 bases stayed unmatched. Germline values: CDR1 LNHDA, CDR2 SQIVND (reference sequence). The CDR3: CASRQHRGPPETQYF. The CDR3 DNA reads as TGTGCCAGTAGACAACACAGGGGGCCTCCAGAGACCCAGTACTTC.

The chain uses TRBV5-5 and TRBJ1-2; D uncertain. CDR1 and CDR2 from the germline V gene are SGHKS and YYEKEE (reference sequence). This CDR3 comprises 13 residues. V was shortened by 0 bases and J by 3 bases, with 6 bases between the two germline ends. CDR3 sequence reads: CASSLAGYYGYTF. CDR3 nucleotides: TGTGCCAGCAGCTTGGCGGGTTACTATGGCTACACCTTC.

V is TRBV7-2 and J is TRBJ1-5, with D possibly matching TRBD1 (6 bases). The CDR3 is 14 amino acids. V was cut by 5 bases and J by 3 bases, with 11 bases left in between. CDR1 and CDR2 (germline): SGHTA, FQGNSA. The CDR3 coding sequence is TGTGCCAGCAGCCAACGGGACAACAATCAGCCCCAGCATTTT. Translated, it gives CASSQRDNNQPQHF.

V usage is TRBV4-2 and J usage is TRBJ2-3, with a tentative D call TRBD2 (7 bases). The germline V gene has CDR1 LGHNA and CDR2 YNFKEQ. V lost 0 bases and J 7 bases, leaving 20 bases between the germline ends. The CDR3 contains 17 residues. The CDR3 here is CASSQEPASGGHNTQYF. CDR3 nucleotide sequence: TGTGCCAGCAGCCAAGAACCAGCTTCGGGGGGACACAATACGCAGTATTTT.

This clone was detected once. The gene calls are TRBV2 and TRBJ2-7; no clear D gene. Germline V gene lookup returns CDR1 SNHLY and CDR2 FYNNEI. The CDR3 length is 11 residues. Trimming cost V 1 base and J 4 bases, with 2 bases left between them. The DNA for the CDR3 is TGTGCCAGCAGTGAAGTATACGAGCAGTACTTC. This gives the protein CASSEVYEQYF.

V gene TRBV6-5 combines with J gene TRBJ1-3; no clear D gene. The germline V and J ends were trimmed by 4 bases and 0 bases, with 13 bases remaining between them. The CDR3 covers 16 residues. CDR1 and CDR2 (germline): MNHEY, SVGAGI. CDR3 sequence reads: CASSSESWSSGNTIYF. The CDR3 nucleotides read TGTGCCAGCAGTTCTGAGAGTTGGAGCTCTGGAAACACCATATATTTT.